The present T cell receptor beta chain was sequenced within a study of blood T cell repertoires in COVID-19. Study summary: COVID-19 samples collected from the United States, Italy and Spain covered acute and convalescent phases. PBMCs, B-cell-depleted T cells, or T cells were the source of the cDNA or gDNA that made up the material.

Libraries were prepared by immunoSEQ multiplex PCR; TCRdb keeps only in-frame clonotypes and omits some of them. The table shows about 73,000 clones, with roughly four fifths occurring only once. The germline CDR1 and CDR2 sequences are GTSNPN and SVGIG (reference sequence). Trimming took 2 bases from V and 1 from J, leaving 15 bases between them. CDR3 length: 16 residues. Seattle enrolled patients during active infection and tracked them longitudinally. The material sequenced was peripheral blood. This sequence joins TRBV30 and TRBJ2-4, with D unresolved. The receptor was derived from a man aged 70-80 years with COVID-19, enrolled during active disease. CDR3 sequence reads: CAWSPPRAEAKNIQYF. DNA of the CDR3: TGTGCCTGGAGTCCTCCGAGAGCCGAGGCCAAAAACATTCAGTACTTC.